Here is one T cell receptor beta chain with its context. Its antigen is not identified. The PCR used 60 Vbeta and 13 Jbeta primers. Here immunoSEQ multiplex PCR was the method, and the copy in TCRdb shows in-frame clones only, minus some. The top ten clones hold roughly 2.5% of a sample with about 80,000 clones, about 80% of them seen once. The data originate from a study of cytomegalovirus exposure and HLA in healthy donors. The study's findings and limits: Per a prior analysis, the majority of TCR beta V segments were productive roughly 90% or roughly 30% of the time. A later analysis found TCR association rates differed by HLA locus, highest for DRB1 and lowest for HLA-C. Reports credit the classifier with highly specific, highly sensitive diagnosis of cytomegalovirus status. One variant, a missense change in DCLRE1C, was linked in a later analysis to TCR beta V- and J-gene trimming.

In germline, CDR1 is MRHNA, CDR2 SNTAGT. This CDR3 has 15 amino acids. V gave up 7 bases and J gave up 5 bases; unmatched junction bases: 9. This chain uses TRBV6-4 with TRBJ2-1, with TRBD2 matching over 9 bases. This TCR came from a man in his thirties or forties in good health and CMV-seronegative. The sequencing input was PBMCs. This CDR3 reads CASTDRAGGNNEQFF. In DNA form, the CDR3 reads TGTGCCAGCACCGACCGAGCGGGGGGAAACAATGAGCAGTTCTTC.